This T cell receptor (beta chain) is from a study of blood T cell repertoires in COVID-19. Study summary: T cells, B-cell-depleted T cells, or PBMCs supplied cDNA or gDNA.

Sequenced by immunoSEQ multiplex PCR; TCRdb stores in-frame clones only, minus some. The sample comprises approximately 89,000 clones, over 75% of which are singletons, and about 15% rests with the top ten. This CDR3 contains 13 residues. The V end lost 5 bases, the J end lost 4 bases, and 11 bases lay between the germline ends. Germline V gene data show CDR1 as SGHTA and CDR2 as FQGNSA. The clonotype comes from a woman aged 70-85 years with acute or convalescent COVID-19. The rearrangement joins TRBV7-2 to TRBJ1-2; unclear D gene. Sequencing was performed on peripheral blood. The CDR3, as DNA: TGTGCCAGCAGCCCTAGTTCGGTCTATGGCTACACCTTC. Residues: CASSPSSVYGYTF.